A single sample is the source of the 23 T cell receptor beta chains below, sequenced in a study of post-analysis software for immune sequencing data. Study-wide findings and caveats: TRBV segments more frequent in patients than in controls numbered roughly five and included TRBV5-6, TRBV5-1 and TRBV20-1.

Unique molecular identifiers were carried by the TCR beta cDNA libraries. TCRdb re-derived calls from the PCR reads in MiXCR, one entry per CDR3 protein. Of approximately 730,000 distinct CDR3 sequences in the sample, roughly 30% were seen once. Which antigens these TCRs recognize remains unknown. The sample was blood. Source of these receptors: a girl aged 10-17 years with multiple sclerosis.

This clonotype occurred a few times. This chain links TRBV20-1 with TRBJ2-3; D may match TRBD1 or TRBD2 (5 bases each). The V end lost 6 bases, the J end lost 5 bases, and 21 bases lay between the germline ends. Germline-derived CDR1 and CDR2 are DFQATT and SNEGSKA (reference sequence). The CDR3 runs to 15 residues. The CDR3 here is CSAHGLGPGGDTQYF. CDR3 DNA sequence: TGCAGTGCCCATGGGTTGGGGCCAGGAGGAGATACGCAGTATTTT.

This clonotype was counted at least ten times. The chain carries TRBV7-2 and TRBJ2-7; weak D call: TRBD1 (6 bases). Between the trimmed V and J ends, which lost 4 bases and 5 bases, there was a span of 24 bases. CDR1 and CDR2 (germline): SGHTA, FQGNSA. The CDR3 runs 17 residues. The CDR3 is CASSSRGGTPTLHEQYF. CDR3 nucleotides: TGTGCCAGCAGCTCCAGAGGGGGTACCCCGACTCTCCACGAGCAGTACTTC.

CDR3 region: CSARLGVTTDTQYF. The CDR3 DNA reads as TGCAGTGCTAGGTTGGGGGTGACGACAGATACGCAGTATTTT. This chain uses TRBV20-1 with TRBJ2-3; D may be TRBD1 or TRBD2 (5 bases each). The germline V and J ends were trimmed by 3 bases and 3 bases, with 13 bases remaining between them. CDR1 is DFQATT, CDR2 SNEGSKA, per germline (reference sequence). CDR3 length: 14 amino acids.

This chain's CDR3 is CASSLSVPNTGELFF. The CDR3 DNA is TGCGCCAGCAGCTTATCCGTCCCGAACACCGGGGAGCTGTTTTTT. The chain is built from TRBV5-1 and TRBJ2-2; no clear D. CDR3 length: 15 amino acids. Germline CDR1 is SGHRS and CDR2 is YFSETQ. Trimming removed 2 bases at V and 0 bases at J, with 8 bases between.

The V gene is TRBV19, the J gene TRBJ2-5; TRBD2 might be the D (5 bases). With 5 bases removed from V and 5 bases from J, the gap between germline ends came to 18 bases. This CDR3 is 15 amino acids long. CDR1 and CDR2 (germline): LNHDA, SQIVND (reference sequence). The DNA for the CDR3 is TGTGCCAGTAGTTCTCCGGGATCCCCTCAGGAGACCCAGTACTTC. Its translation is CASSSPGSPQETQYF.

The chain recombines TRBV28 with TRBJ2-1, with D possibly being TRBD1 (6 bases). This CDR3 comprises 16 residues. Germline V gives CDR1 MDHEN, CDR2 SYDVKM. V was trimmed by 3 bases and J by 3 bases, leaving 15 bases between them. The CDR3 DNA reads as TGTGCCAGCAGTTTGGGTCTCGGACAGAACTACAATGAGCAGTTCTTC. Its protein is CASSLGLGQNYNEQFF.

A few counts support this clonotype. CDR3 region: CASSLGAKYEQYF. In DNA, the CDR3 is TGTGCCAGCAGCCTCGGGGCCAAATACGAGCAGTACTTC. V usage is TRBV7-9 and J usage is TRBJ2-7; D may correspond to TRBD1 or TRBD2 (5 bases each). Trimming shortened V by 5 bases and J by 4 bases, and 12 bases separated the two germline ends. The germline V gene has CDR1 SEHNR and CDR2 FQNEAQ (reference sequence). The CDR3 contains 13 residues.

This clonotype was detected only a few times. The V and J genes are TRBV4-3 and TRBJ2-3, with D maybe TRBD1 (5 bases). CDR3 length: 16 residues. The germline V gene encodes CDR1 LGHNA and CDR2 YSLEER. V gave up 1 base and J gave up 0 bases, with 11 bases separating them. CDR3 coding DNA: TGCGCCAGCAGCCAAGGGGGCCGGTATAGCACAGATACGCAGTATTTT. The encoded protein is CASSQGGRYSTDTQYF.

V is TRBV5-1 and J is TRBJ2-6; 8 bases map to TRBD1. This CDR3 has 16 amino acids. The germline gives CDR1 SGHRS, CDR2 YFSETQ. The J segment lost 2 bases and the V segment lost 2 bases, leaving 3 bases of the junction unmatched. This CDR3 reads CASSFAGGAGANVLTF. CDR3 DNA sequence: TGCGCCAGCAGCTTTGCAGGGGGCGCTGGGGCCAACGTCCTGACTTTC.

The chain links TRBV7-2 to TRBJ1-4; D gene uncertain. CDR3 length: 13 residues. The germline CDR1 and CDR2 sequences are SGHTA and FQGNSA. Trimming stripped 4 bases from V and 7 bases from J, with 10 bases between. The CDR3 DNA sequence: TGTGCCAGCAGCTACCTATGGGGTGAAAAACTGTTTTTT. The encoded protein is CASSYLWGEKLFF.

The CDR3 is CASSSFSRGNNEKLFF. Here the CDR3 DNA reads TGTGCCAGCAGTTCATTCTCTAGGGGTAATAATGAAAAACTGTTTTTT. The chain couples TRBV6-5 to TRBJ1-4; perhaps TRBD1 as D (5 bases). The CDR3 is made up of 16 amino acids. Deletions cut 4 bases from V and 4 bases from J, with 16 bases between. The V gene's germline CDR1 is MNHEY and CDR2 SVGAGI.

The V call is TRBV13, the J call TRBJ2-2, with D perhaps assigned TRBD1 or TRBD2 (5 bases each). The CDR3 is 17 amino acids. The germline CDR1 and CDR2 sequences are PRHDT and FYEKMQ (reference sequence). With 5 bases removed from V and 0 bases from J, the gap between germline ends came to 16 bases. The CDR3 is CASSPPGRRPNTGELFF. As DNA, the CDR3 is TGTGCCAGCAGCCCACCGGGACGGCGCCCGAACACCGGGGAGCTGTTTTTT.

This clonotype was seen only once. In this CDR3 the conserved last residue, phenylalanine or tryptophan, is missing, so a read error is likely. Because the CDR3's place on the DNA is in doubt, the DNA is left out and the CDR3 is given as listed by TCRdb. The chain is built from TRBV7-8 and TRBJ2-5. Ends included, the CDR3 has 14 residues. Germline CDR1 SGHVS, CDR2 FQNEAQ. This CDR3 reads CASSLGTASYERYC.

This clonotype was counted a few times. Here the CDR3 reads CASSQGTAPDTQYF. Written as DNA, the CDR3 is TGCGCCAGCAGCCAAGGGACCGCACCAGATACGCAGTATTTT. The V gene is TRBV4-1, the J gene TRBJ2-3; D not resolved. Germline V gene sequence: CDR1 MGHRA, CDR2 YSYEKL. This CDR3 has 14 residues. The germline V and J ends were trimmed by 1 base and 4 bases, with 9 bases remaining between them.

The rearrangement joins TRBV4-1 to TRBJ2-7; no clear D gene. Gene TRBJ2-5 matches the end of the DNA better, so the J call may be wrong. Per germline, CDR1 MGHRA and CDR2 YSYEKL. This CDR3 comprises 14 residues. CDR3 sequence (DNA): TGCGCCAGCAGCCAACTGGGCAGCCTAGGGACCCAGTACTTC. It specifies CASSQLGSLGTQYF.

This clonotype turned up a few times. The J gene is TRBJ1-5, the V gene TRBV20-1; D possibly corresponds to TRBD1 (6 bases). CDR3 size: 14 residues. Trimming pared 4 bases from V and 5 bases from J, leaving 15 bases between. Germline CDR1 DFQATT, CDR2 SNEGSKA (reference sequence). In nucleotides, the CDR3 is TGCAGTGCTACCCCCTCGGGGGGCCATCAGCCCCAGCATTTT. This sequence encodes CSATPSGGHQPQHF.

This chain joins TRBV6-5 and TRBJ2-2, with D unclear. V dropped 1 base and J dropped 1 base, with 4 bases sitting between them. This CDR3 has 14 amino acids. Germline CDR1 MNHEY, CDR2 SVGAGI. The CDR3 nucleotides are TGTGCCAGCAGTTACTTCGAGAACACCGGGGAGCTGTTTTTT. This translates into CASSYFENTGELFF.

This clonotype was counted a few times. V is TRBV29-1 and J is TRBJ2-1; tentatively, D is TRBD1 (7 bases). CDR1 and CDR2 (germline): SQVTM, ANQGSEA. Deletions cut 7 bases from V and 5 bases from J, with 21 bases between. The CDR3 totals 15 residues. CDR3 sequence (DNA): TGCAGCGCCCAAAGGGGGCCTTGGAGGGACAATGAGCAGTTCTTC. Translated, it gives CSAQRGPWRDNEQFF.

The rearrangement links TRBV29-1 to TRBJ2-4; D is uncertain. CDR1 and CDR2 (germline): SQVTM, ANQGSEA. The ends were cut back, 0 bases at V and 9 bases at J, with 12 bases in the middle. The CDR3 has 13 residues. CDR3 coding DNA: TGCAGCGTTGAAGATGGGCGGTTGGGCATTCAGTACTTC. Translated, it gives CSVEDGRLGIQYF.

This clonotype was found a few times. The chain uses TRBV5-1 and TRBJ1-2; the D is unclear. Germline assignment: CDR1 SGHRS and CDR2 YFSETQ. The ends were cut back, 4 bases at V and 1 base at J, with 11 bases in the middle. CDR3 length equals 14 residues. CDR3 region: CASSPSTDNYGYTF. The CDR3 nucleotides read TGCGCCAGCAGCCCATCCACGGATAACTATGGCTACACCTTC.

V is TRBV5-6 and J is TRBJ2-5; D unclear. Trimming removed 4 bases from V and 5 bases from J, with 15 bases in between. CDR1 and CDR2 from the germline V gene are SGHDT and YYEEEE. The CDR3 has 14 residues. DNA of the CDR3: TGTGCCAGCAGCGTAGCTCCCGGGTGGGAGACCCAGTACTTC. Protein product: CASSVAPGWETQYF. Complete variable domain (other parts from reference TRBV5-6 and TRBJ2-5): DAGVTQSPTHLIKTRGQQVTLRCSPKSGHDTVSWYQQALGQGPQFIFQYYEEEERQRGNFPDRFSGHQFPNYSSELNVNALLLGDSALYLCASSVAPGWETQYFGPGTRLLVL.

The sample holds a few counts of this clonotype. The chain combines TRBV20-1 with TRBJ2-4; 9 nucleotides match TRBD2. This CDR3 is 16 amino acids long. The V gene's germline CDR1 is DFQATT and CDR2 SNEGSKA (reference sequence). V shed 5 bases and J 0 bases; nucleotides not matched to a gene: 8. The CDR3: CSARASGKIAKNIQYF. CDR3 sequence (DNA): TGCAGTGCTCGAGCTAGCGGGAAGATAGCCAAAAACATTCAGTACTTC.

The rearrangement uses TRBV9 and TRBJ1-1; 9 nucleotides line up with TRBD1. The V gene end was trimmed by 3 bases and the J gene end by 1 base; junction bases not matched to a gene: 7. Germline-derived CDR1 and CDR2 are SGDLS and YYNGEE. The length of the CDR3 is 16 residues. CDR3 loop: CASSALGQGENTEAFF. The CDR3 DNA reads as TGTGCCAGCAGCGCTTTGGGACAGGGTGAGAACACTGAAGCTTTCTTT.